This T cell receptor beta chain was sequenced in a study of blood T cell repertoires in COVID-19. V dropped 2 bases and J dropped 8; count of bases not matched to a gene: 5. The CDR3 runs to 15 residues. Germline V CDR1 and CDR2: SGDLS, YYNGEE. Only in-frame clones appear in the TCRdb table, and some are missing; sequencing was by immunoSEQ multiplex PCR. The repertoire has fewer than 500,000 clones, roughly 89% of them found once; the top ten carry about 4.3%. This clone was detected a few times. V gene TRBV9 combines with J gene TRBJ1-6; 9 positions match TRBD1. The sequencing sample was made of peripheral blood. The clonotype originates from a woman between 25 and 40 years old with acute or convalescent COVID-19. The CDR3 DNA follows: TGTGCCAGCAGCGTGTTGGGACAGGGTTATTCACCCCTCCACTTT. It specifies CASSVLGQGYSPLHF.